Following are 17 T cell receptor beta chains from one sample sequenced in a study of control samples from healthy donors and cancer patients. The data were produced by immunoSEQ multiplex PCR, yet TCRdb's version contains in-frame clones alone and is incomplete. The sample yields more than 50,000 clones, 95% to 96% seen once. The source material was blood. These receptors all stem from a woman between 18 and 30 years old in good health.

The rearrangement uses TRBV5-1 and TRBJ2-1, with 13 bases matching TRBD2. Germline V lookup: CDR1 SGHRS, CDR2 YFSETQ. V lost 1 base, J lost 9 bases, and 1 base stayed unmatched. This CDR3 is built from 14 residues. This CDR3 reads CASSLTSGGGEQFF. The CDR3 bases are TGCGCCAGCAGCTTGACTAGCGGGGGGGGTGAGCAGTTCTTC.

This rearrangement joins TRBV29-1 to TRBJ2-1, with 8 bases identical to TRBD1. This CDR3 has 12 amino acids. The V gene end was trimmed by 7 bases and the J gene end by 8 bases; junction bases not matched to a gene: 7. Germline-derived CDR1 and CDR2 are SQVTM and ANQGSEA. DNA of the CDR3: TGCAGCGCCGAGGACAGGGACTATGAGCAGTTCTTC. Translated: CSAEDRDYEQFF.

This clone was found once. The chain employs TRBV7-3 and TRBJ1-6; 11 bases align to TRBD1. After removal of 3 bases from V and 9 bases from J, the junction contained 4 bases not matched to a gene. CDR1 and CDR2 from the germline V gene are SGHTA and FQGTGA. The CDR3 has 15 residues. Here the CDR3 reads CASSLGTGGSSPLHF. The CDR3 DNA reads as TGTGCCAGCAGCTTGGGGACAGGGGGAAGTTCACCCCTCCACTTT.

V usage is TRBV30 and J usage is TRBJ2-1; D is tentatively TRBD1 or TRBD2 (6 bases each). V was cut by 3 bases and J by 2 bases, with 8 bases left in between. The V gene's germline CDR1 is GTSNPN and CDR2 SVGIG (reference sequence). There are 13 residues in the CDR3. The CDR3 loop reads CAWSGGAYNEQFF. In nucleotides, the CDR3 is TGTGCCTGGAGCGGGGGCGCCTACAATGAGCAGTTCTTC.

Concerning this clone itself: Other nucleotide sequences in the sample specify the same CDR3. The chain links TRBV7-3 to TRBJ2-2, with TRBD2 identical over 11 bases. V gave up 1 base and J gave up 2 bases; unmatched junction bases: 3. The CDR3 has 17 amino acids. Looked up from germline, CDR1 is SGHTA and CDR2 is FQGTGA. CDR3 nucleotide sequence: TGTGCCAGCAGCTTAAAAGGGACTAGCGGTAACACCGGGGAGCTGTTTTTT. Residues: CASSLKGTSGNTGELFF.

CDR3 DNA: TGTGCCAGCAGCACGGGACAGGGGGCTCAAGAGACCCAGTACTTC. Its protein product is CASSTGQGAQETQYF. The rearrangement links TRBV11-2 to TRBJ2-5, with TRBD1 identical over 12 bases. The CDR3 runs to 15 residues. Germline CDR1 SGHAT, CDR2 FQNNGV. V lost 5 bases, J lost 2 bases, and 3 bases stayed unmatched.

The CDR3 nucleotides are TGTGCCTGGAGCGGTCCAACAGGGGGCAATAACTATGGCTACACCTTC. Translated: CAWSGPTGGNNYGYTF. The chain uses TRBV30 and TRBJ1-2, with 9 nucleotides matching TRBD1. Germline loops: CDR1 GTSNPN, CDR2 SVGIG (reference sequence). V lost 3 bases and J lost 1; bases outside the gene matches: 9. The CDR3 extends over 16 amino acids.

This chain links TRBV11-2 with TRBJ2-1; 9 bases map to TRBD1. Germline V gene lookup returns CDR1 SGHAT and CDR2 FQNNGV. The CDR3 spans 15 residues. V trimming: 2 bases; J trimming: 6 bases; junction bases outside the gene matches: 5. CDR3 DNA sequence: TGTGCCAGCAGCTTATGGACAGGGGCTTTCAATGAGCAGTTCTTC. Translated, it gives CASSLWTGAFNEQFF.

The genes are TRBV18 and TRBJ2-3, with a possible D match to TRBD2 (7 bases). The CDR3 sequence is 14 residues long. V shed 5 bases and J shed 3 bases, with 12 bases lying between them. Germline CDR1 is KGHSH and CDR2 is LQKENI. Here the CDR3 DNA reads TGTGCCAGCTCAGGGGGGGCGCGTACAGATACGCAGTATTTT. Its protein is CASSGGARTDTQYF.

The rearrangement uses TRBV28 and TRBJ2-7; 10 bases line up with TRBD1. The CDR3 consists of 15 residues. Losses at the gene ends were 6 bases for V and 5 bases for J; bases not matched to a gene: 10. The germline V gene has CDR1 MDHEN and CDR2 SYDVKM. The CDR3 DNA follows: TGTGCCAGCAGCGGTGGGGGACAGGGGATTGACGAGCAGTACTTC. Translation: CASSGGGQGIDEQYF.

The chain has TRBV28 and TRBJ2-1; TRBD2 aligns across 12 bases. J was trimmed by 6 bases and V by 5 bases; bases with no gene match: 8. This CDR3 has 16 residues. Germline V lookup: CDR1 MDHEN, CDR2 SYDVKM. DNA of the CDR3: TGTGCCAGCAGTACCCGGACTAGCGGGGCATTCAATGAGCAGTTCTTC. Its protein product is CASSTRTSGAFNEQFF.

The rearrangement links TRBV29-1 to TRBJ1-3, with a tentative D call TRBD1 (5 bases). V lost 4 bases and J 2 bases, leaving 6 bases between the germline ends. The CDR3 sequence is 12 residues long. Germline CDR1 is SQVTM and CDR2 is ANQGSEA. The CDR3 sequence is CSVAGTGNTIYF. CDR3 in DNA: TGCAGCGTTGCAGGGACTGGAAACACCATATATTTT. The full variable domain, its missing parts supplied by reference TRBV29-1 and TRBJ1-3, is SAVISQKPSRDICQRGTSLTIQCQVDSQVTMMFWYRQQPGQSLTLIATANQGSEATYESGFVIDKFPISRPNLTFSTLTVSNMSPEDSSIYLCSVAGTGNTIYFGEGSWLTVV.

CDR3 sequence: CASRTGITSTDTQYF. The CDR3 bases are TGTGCCAGCAGGACAGGCATCACGAGCACAGATACGCAGTATTTT. The chain links TRBV2 to TRBJ2-3; D may be TRBD1 (6 bases). This CDR3 contains 15 residues. Trimming removed 6 bases from V and 0 bases from J, with 13 bases in between. Per the germline V gene, CDR1 is SNHLY and CDR2 is FYNNEI.

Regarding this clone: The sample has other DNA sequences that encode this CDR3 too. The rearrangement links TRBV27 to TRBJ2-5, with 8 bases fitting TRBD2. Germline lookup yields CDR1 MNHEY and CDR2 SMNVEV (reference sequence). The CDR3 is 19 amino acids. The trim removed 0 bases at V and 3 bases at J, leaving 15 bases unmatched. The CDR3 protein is CASSLSSGGQGRWEETQYF. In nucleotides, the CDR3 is TGTGCCAGCAGTTTATCGTCGGGGGGGCAGGGCAGGTGGGAAGAGACCCAGTACTTC.

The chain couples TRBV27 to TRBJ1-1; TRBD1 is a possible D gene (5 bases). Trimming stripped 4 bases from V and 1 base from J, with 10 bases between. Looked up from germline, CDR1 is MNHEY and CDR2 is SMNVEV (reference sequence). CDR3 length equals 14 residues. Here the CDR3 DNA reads TGTGCCAGCAGTTGGGGACGGGGGAACACTGAAGCTTTCTTT. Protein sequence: CASSWGRGNTEAFF.

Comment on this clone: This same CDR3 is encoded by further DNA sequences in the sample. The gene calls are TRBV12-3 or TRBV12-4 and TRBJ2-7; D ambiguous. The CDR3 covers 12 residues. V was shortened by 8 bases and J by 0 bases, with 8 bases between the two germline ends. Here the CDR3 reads CASSRSSYEQYF. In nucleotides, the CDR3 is TGTGCCAGCTCCAGGAGCTCCTACGAGCAGTACTTC.

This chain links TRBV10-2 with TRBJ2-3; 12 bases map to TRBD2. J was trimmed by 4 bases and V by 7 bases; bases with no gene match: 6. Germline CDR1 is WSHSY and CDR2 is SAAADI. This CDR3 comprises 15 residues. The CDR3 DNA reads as TGCGCCAGCACCACCGGGACTAGCGGGTCAGATACGCAGTATTTT. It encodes CASTTGTSGSDTQYF.